The 21 T cell receptor beta chains below come from one sample, sequenced in a study of T-cell memory formation after mild COVID-19. TCRdb reprocessed the 5' RACE reads with MiXCR, giving one entry per CDR3 protein. The table lists about 250,000 distinct CDR3 sequences, 15% of them singletons. Specimen: PBMCs or a T cell subset sorted from them (not recorded which). These receptors were obtained from an adult woman who had mild COVID-19 (a few samples of this study predate the infection). Cell type and time point are not known.

This clonotype was picked up a small number of times. This chain uses TRBV6-5 with TRBJ2-5; 8 nucleotides align to TRBD1. Germline V gene data show CDR1 as MNHEY and CDR2 as SVGAGI. The CDR3 spans 15 residues. V lost 1 base to trimming and J lost 1 base; unmatched junction nucleotides: 2. The CDR3 protein is CASSYYRGSQETQYF. DNA of the CDR3: TGTGCCAGCAGTTACTACAGGGGGTCCCAAGAGACCCAGTACTTC.

This clonotype was counted between two and nine times. The chain has TRBV2 and TRBJ1-2; 8 positions match TRBD1. Germline CDR1 is SNHLY and CDR2 is FYNNEI. With V trimmed by 6 bases and J by 8 bases, 8 bases remained unmatched. CDR3 length equals 13 residues. The DNA for the CDR3 is TGTGCCAGCAGGAGCGCAGGGGGCTTCGGCTACACCTTC. Amino acids: CASRSAGGFGYTF.

This clonotype was picked up a small number of times. CDR3 sequence (DNA): TGTGCCAGCATTAAAACCCCGGGACAGGGGATGTACGAGCAGTACTTC. As protein: CASIKTPGQGMYEQYF. This chain joins TRBV6-6 and TRBJ2-7; 10 bases agree with TRBD1. V was pared by 7 bases and J by 4 bases, with 13 bases of the junction left unmatched. The CDR3 covers 16 residues. The germline gives CDR1 MNHNY, CDR2 SVGAGI (reference sequence).

This chain uses TRBV7-2 with TRBJ2-5; the D gene is possibly TRBD1 (5 bases). Between the trimmed V and J ends, which lost 5 bases and 2 bases, there was a span of 9 bases. Per germline, CDR1 SGHTA and CDR2 FQGNSA. The length of the CDR3 is 13 residues. Here the CDR3 DNA reads TGTGCCAGCAGCCATGACAGACAAGAGACCCAGTACTTC. Amino acid sequence: CASSHDRQETQYF.

This clonotype was picked up a small number of times. The rearrangement links TRBV11-2 to TRBJ2-7, with D perhaps assigned TRBD1 or TRBD2 (6 bases each). V lost 0 bases and J 2 bases, leaving 14 bases between the germline ends. Germline V gene data show CDR1 as SGHAT and CDR2 as FQNNGV. The CDR3 is 16 residues long. The CDR3 bases are TGTGCCAGCAGCTTAGATGGTTGGGGGGCCACCTACGAGCAGTACTTC. It specifies CASSLDGWGATYEQYF. The variable domain in full, completed from reference TRBV11-2 and TRBJ2-7, reads EAGVAQSPRYKIIEKRQSVAFWCNPISGHATLYWYQQILGQGPKLLIQFQNNGVVDDSQLPKDRFSAERLKGVDSTLKIQPAKLEDSAVYLCASSLDGWGATYEQYFGPGTRLTVT.

The chain couples TRBV12-3 or TRBV12-4 to TRBJ2-7, with D tentatively TRBD1 or TRBD2 (5 bases each). CDR3 length: 14 residues. Trimming took 5 bases from V and 7 from J, leaving 18 bases between them. For the CDR3, the DNA is TGTGCCAGCAGTCCGGAAGGGTGGGGACGGGAGCAGTACTTC. Encoded protein: CASSPEGWGREQYF.

This clonotype was counted between two and nine times. The chain couples TRBV11-3 to TRBJ2-5; possibly TRBD2 for D (6 bases). Germline V gene sequence: CDR1 SGHNT, CDR2 YENEEA. The CDR3 sequence is 15 residues long. The germline V and J ends were trimmed by 4 bases and 1 base, with 13 bases remaining between them. Here the CDR3 DNA reads TGTGCCAGCAGCTCTTCGATGCGGGGCCAAGAGACCCAGTACTTC. This sequence encodes CASSSSMRGQETQYF. The full variable domain, in which reference TRBV11-3 and TRBJ2-5 provide the parts outside the CDR3, is EAGVVQSPRYKIIEKKQPVAFWCNPISGHNTLYWYLQNLGQGPELLIRYENEEAVDDSQLPKDRFSAERLKGVDSTLKIQPAELGDSAVYLCASSSSMRGQETQYFGPGTRLLVL.

There are many counts of this clonotype. The chain has TRBV7-9 and TRBJ1-1, with a possible D match to TRBD1 (5 bases). The CDR3 loop spans 13 amino acids. Trimming took off 3 bases at V and 4 bases at J, with 9 bases between the two ends. The germline V gene has CDR1 SEHNR and CDR2 FQNEAQ (reference sequence). The CDR3 DNA sequence: TGTGCCAGCAGCTTTCAGGGATCCACTGAAGCTTTCTTT. Translated, it gives CASSFQGSTEAFF.

The rearrangement joins TRBV25-1 to TRBJ2-7; TRBD1 agrees at 9 bases. The germline V gene encodes CDR1 MGHDK and CDR2 SYGVNS. The junction had 12 bases not matched to a gene; V was cut back by 4 bases and J by 5 bases. This CDR3 spans 16 amino acids. CDR3 in amino acids: CASSAGQGTYLDEQYF. The CDR3 coding sequence is TGTGCCAGCAGTGCTGGACAGGGGACGTACTTAGACGAGCAGTACTTC.

This clonotype was seen a few times. The chain is built from TRBV3-1 and TRBJ2-7; TRBD1 might be the D (6 bases). The CDR3 is 13 amino acids. Trimming cost V 4 bases and J 3 bases, with 10 bases left between them. Germline CDR1 and CDR2: LGHDT and YNNKEL (reference sequence). CDR3 sequence (DNA): TGTGCCAGCAGCCTGGCCAGGGGCTACGAGCAGTACTTC. This sequence encodes CASSLARGYEQYF.

This clonotype was seen a handful of times. Compared with germline, one end of the junction differs, possibly owing to a read error. The chain employs TRBV29-1 and TRBJ1-1, with unresolved D. CDR1 is SQVTM, CDR2 ANQGSEA, per germline. This CDR3 contains 13 residues. The CDR3 reads CSVERVLKTEAFF. CDR3 bases: TGCAGCGTTGAACGGGTTTTGAAGACTGAAGCTTTCTTT.

V usage is TRBV6-1 and J usage is TRBJ1-1; perhaps TRBD1 as D (6 bases). Deletions cut 3 bases from V and 4 bases from J, with 9 bases between. This CDR3 comprises 13 residues. CDR1 is MNHNS and CDR2 is SASEGT in the germline V gene. CDR3 bases: TGTGCCAGCAGTGAGTGGGGGCGCACTGAAGCTTTCTTT. Its protein product is CASSEWGRTEAFF.

This clonotype has just a few counts. V usage is TRBV7-3 and J usage is TRBJ2-1, with TRBD2 identical over 9 bases. The CDR3 is made up of 17 amino acids. CDR1 SGHTA and CDR2 FQGTGA come from the germline V gene. With 4 bases clipped from V and 0 bases from J, the junction kept 7 bases outside the gene matches. CDR3 bases: TGTGCCAGCAGCTCCCTGGGCGGGAGGGCCTCCTACAATGAGCAGTTCTTC. Translated: CASSSLGGRASYNEQFF.

A few counts support this clonotype. The chain joins TRBV20-1 to TRBJ2-7; 7 positions agree with TRBD2. The junction had 5 bases not matched to a gene; V was cut back by 1 base and J by 2 bases. This CDR3 spans 14 amino acids. From germline, CDR1 is DFQATT and CDR2 SNEGSKA (reference sequence). This chain's CDR3 is CSARGQRGAYEQYF. The CDR3 nucleotides are TGCAGTGCTAGAGGCCAGCGGGGCGCCTACGAGCAGTACTTC.

This clonotype occurred a few times. The gene calls are TRBV7-6 and TRBJ1-5; TRBD1 is a possible D gene (5 bases). The V gene's germline CDR1 is SGHVS and CDR2 FNYEAQ. The CDR3 spans 14 residues. Trimming pared 5 bases from V and 6 bases from J, leaving 14 bases between. CDR3 in DNA: TGTGCCAGCAGCCCAGGGTTGTACGGTCAGCCCCAGCATTTT. Amino acids: CASSPGLYGQPQHF.

This clonotype was found a few times. The CDR3 loop is CATSPQGPSNQPQHF. In nucleotides, the CDR3 is TGTGCCACCAGTCCCCAGGGCCCAAGCAATCAGCCCCAGCATTTT. The chain recombines TRBV24-1 with TRBJ1-5; D possibly corresponds to TRBD1 (5 bases). The CDR3 spans 15 residues. The germline CDR1 and CDR2 sequences are KGHDR and SFDVKD. V was clipped by 6 bases and J by 1 base, with 12 bases between them.

This clonotype came up a few times. This chain uses TRBV12-3 or TRBV12-4 with TRBJ1-5; D perhaps matches TRBD1 (5 bases). The V end lost 7 bases, the J end lost 7 bases, and 17 bases lay between the germline ends. The CDR3 is 14 amino acids. CDR3 in amino acids: CASTLGGKGQPQHF. DNA for the CDR3: TGTGCCAGCACACTGGGGGGAAAGGGACAGCCCCAGCATTTT.

The rearrangement uses TRBV9 and TRBJ1-1; 9 bases fit TRBD1. The CDR3 runs to 15 residues. Germline V gene data show CDR1 as SGDLS and CDR2 as YYNGEE. After removal of 4 bases from V and 5 bases from J, the junction contained 9 bases not matched to a gene. The CDR3 coding sequence is TGTGCCAGCAGCCTATCGGACAGGGGACGAACTGAAGCTTTCTTT. It specifies CASSLSDRGRTEAFF.

This clonotype was seen a handful of times. V is TRBV7-2 and J is TRBJ2-7; 7 positions match TRBD1. The CDR3 extends over 14 amino acids. The germline V gene encodes CDR1 SGHTA and CDR2 FQGNSA. The trim removed 5 bases at V and 4 bases at J, leaving 8 bases unmatched. The DNA of the CDR3 is TGTGCCAGCAGCAAGCGACAGGGAGAGTACGAGCAGTACTTC. The encoded protein is CASSKRQGEYEQYF.

This clonotype was counted between two and nine times. J is TRBJ2-3 and V is TRBV4-3; D is unresolved. Trimming cost V 0 bases and J 5 bases, with 3 bases left between them. CDR1 and CDR2 (germline): LGHNA, YSLEER. CDR3 size: 12 residues. The CDR3 DNA reads as TGCGCCAGCAGCCAAGAGGGAGATACGCAGTATTTT. This gives the protein CASSQEGDTQYF.

This clonotype has just a few counts. J is TRBJ1-1 and V is TRBV7-9; D may be TRBD1 (5 bases). V lost 3 bases and J lost 1, with 15 bases in between. Germline V gene data show CDR1 as SEHNR and CDR2 as FQNEAQ (reference sequence). This CDR3 is 16 amino acids long. The CDR3 DNA reads TGTGCCAGCAGCTTTAGTCAGGGATCAGGGAACACTGAAGCTTTCTTT. Translated: CASSFSQGSGNTEAFF.